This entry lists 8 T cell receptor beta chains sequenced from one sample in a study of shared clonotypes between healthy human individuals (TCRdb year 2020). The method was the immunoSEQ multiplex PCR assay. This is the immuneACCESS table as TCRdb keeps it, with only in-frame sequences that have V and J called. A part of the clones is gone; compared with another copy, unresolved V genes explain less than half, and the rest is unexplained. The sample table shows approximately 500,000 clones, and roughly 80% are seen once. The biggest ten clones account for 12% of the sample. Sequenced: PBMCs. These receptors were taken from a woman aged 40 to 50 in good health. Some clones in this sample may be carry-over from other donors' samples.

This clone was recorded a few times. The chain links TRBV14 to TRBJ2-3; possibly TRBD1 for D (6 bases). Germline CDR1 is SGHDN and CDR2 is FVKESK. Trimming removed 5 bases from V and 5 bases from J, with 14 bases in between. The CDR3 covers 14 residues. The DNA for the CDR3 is TGTGCCAGCAGCGATTGGACAGCCAGAGATACGCAGTATTTT. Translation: CASSDWTARDTQYF.

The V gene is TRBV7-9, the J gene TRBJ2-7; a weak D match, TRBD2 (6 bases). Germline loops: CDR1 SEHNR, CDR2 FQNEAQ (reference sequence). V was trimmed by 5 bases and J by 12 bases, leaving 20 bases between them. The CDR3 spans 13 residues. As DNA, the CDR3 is TGTGCCAGCAGCCCCCCGGGACTGCAGAAACCGTACTTC. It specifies CASSPPGLQKPYF.

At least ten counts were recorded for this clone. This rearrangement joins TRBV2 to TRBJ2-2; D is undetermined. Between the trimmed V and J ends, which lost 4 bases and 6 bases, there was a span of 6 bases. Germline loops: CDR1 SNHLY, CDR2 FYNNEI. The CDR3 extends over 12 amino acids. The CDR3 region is CASSVAAGELFF. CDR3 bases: TGTGCCAGCAGTGTGGCCGCCGGGGAGCTGTTTTTT.

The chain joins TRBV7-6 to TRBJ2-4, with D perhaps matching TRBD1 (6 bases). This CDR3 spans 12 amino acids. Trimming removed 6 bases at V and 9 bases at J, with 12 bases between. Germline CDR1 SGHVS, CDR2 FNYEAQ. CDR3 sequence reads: CASSVPRGIQYF. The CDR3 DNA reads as TGTGCCAGCAGTGTTCCCAGGGGCATTCAGTACTTC.

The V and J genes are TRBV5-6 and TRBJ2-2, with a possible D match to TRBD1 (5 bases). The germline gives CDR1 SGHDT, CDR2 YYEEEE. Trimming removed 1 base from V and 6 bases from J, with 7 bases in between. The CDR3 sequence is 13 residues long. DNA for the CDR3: TGTGCCAGCAGCTTGCCAGGGCCCGGGGAGCTGTTTTTT. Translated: CASSLPGPGELFF.

CDR3 sequence: CASSPTGRLEKLFF. DNA of the CDR3: TGTGCCAGCAGCCCGACAGGGCGGTTGGAAAAACTGTTTTTT. V gene TRBV9 combines with J gene TRBJ1-4; TRBD1 matches at 7 bases. CDR1 is SGDLS, CDR2 YYNGEE, per germline. With V trimmed by 4 bases and J by 8 bases, 8 bases remained unmatched. This CDR3 spans 14 amino acids.

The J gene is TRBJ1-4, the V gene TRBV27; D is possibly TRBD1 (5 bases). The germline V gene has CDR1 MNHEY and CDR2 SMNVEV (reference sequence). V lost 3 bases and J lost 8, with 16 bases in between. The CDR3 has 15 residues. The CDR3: CASSFYGTPAEKLFF. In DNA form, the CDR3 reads TGTGCCAGCAGTTTTTACGGGACTCCCGCCGAAAAACTGTTTTTT.

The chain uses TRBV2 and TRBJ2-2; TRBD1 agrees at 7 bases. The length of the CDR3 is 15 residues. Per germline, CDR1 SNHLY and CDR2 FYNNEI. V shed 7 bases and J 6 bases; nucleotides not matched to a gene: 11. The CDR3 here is CASMTPDRVPGELFF. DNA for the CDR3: TGTGCCAGCATGACCCCAGACAGGGTCCCCGGGGAGCTGTTTTTT.